These 2 T cell receptor beta chains share one sample of origin, sequenced in a study of T cell repertoires in cytomegalovirus infection. TCRdb reprocessed the reads via MiXCR and lists one record per CDR3 protein. The sample has hundreds of thousands of distinct CDR3 sequences; approximately 10% are singletons. Material: PBMCs. The receptors here all came from a human donor in good health (CMV status not recorded). Some clones in this sample may be carry-over from other donors' samples.

The J gene is TRBJ2-7, the V gene TRBV29-1; 8 positions match TRBD1. Germline CDR1 SQVTM, CDR2 ANQGSEA. The CDR3 runs to 14 residues. The junction had 8 bases not matched to a gene; V was cut back by 3 bases and J by 4 bases. CDR3 region: CSVDLPGGGYEQYF. In DNA, the CDR3 is TGCAGCGTTGATCTGCCAGGGGGCGGTTACGAGCAGTACTTC.

Many counts were recorded for this clonotype. The genes are TRBV7-9 and TRBJ1-3; D ambiguous. Trimming removed 2 bases from V and 0 bases from J, with 14 bases in between. The CDR3 is made up of 17 amino acids. In germline, CDR1 is SEHNR, CDR2 FQNEAQ (reference sequence). CDR3 bases: TGTGCCAGCAGCTTAAAGGGCTCGGGTATCTCTGGAAACACCATATATTTT. It codes for CASSLKGSGISGNTIYF.